This T cell receptor (beta chain) was sequenced for a study of blood T cells in healthy people across ages. Isolation per sample recovered at least 7 million PBMCs. On this clonotype: Antigen: not known.

Germline V gene sequence: CDR1 GTSNPN, CDR2 SVGIG (reference sequence). Trimming removed 5 bases at V and 9 bases at J, with 14 bases between. The CDR3 runs 12 residues. The study's findings and limits: Measured against age, TCR beta diversity per million T cells decreased in a roughly linear manner.

Primers used in a second PCR of about 6 to 11 cycles were a sample-barcoded 5' primer and a J-beta primer mix. Each of the cDNA molecules was tagged by a template-switch adaptor with 12 random nucleotides. Any given sample supplied a minimum of 3 million CDR3-containing paired-end reads. TCRdb re-derived calls from the 5' RACE reads in MiXCR, one entry per CDR3 protein. This table holds some 670,000 distinct CDR3 sequences, roughly half found once. This TCR derives from a woman older than 75 in good health. The sequenced material came from blood. J is TRBJ2-1 and V is TRBV30, with TRBD2 as a possible D gene (6 bases). Here the CDR3 DNA reads TGTGCCTGGGGCGGGGCCTTTTCTGAGCAGTTCTTC. This sequence encodes CAWGGAFSEQFF. Filled out from reference TRBV30 and TRBJ2-1, the complete variable domain reads SQTIHQWPATLVQPVGSPLSLECTVEGTSNPNLYWYRQAAGRGLQLLFYSVGIGQISSEVPQNLSASRPQDRQFILSSKKLLLSDSGFYLCAWGGAFSEQFFGPGTRLTVL.